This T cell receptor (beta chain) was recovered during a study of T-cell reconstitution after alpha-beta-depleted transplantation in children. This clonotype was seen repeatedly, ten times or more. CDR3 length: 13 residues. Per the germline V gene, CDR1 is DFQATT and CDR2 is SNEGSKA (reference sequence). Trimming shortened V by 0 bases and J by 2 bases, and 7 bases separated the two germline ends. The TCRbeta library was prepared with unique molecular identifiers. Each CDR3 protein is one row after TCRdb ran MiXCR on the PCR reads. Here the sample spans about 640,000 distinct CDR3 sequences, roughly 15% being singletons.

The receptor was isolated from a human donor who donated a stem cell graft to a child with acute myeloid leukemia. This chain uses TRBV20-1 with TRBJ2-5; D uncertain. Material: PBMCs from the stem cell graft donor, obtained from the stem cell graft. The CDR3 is CSAREQHQETQYF. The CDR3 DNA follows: TGCAGTGCTAGAGAACAACATCAAGAGACCCAGTACTTC.